The 13 T cell receptor beta chains presented below share a single source sample, sequenced in a study of T cells in Graves' hyperthyroidism and ophthalmopathy. Researchers took RNA transcripts and amplified the TCR beta CDR3 regions from them. Primed by the HTBI set, a first-round RT-PCR was run on the TCR CDR3. In TCRdb, the multiplex PCR reads were re-called with MiXCR into one record per CDR3 protein. The sample shows under 400,000 distinct CDR3 sequences, roughly 15% of them seen only once. Sequenced material: blood. These TCRs come from a man aged 25 to 40 with Graves' hyperthyroidism.

On this clonotype: Germline and junction disagree at one end, which may indicate a read error. In DNA, the CDR3 is TGTGCCAGCAGCTTCACGACCCCCTACAATGAGCAGTTCTTC. Translation gives CASSFTTPYNEQFF. The V gene is TRBV5-1, the J gene TRBJ2-1, with D uncertain. The CDR3 length is 14 residues. Germline V gene lookup returns CDR1 SGHRS and CDR2 YFSETQ. Complete variable domain (other parts from reference TRBV5-1 and TRBJ2-1): KAGVTQTPRYLIKTRGQQVTLSCSPISGHRSVSWYQQTPGQGLQFLFEYFSETQRNKGNFPGRFSGRQFSNSRSEMNVSTLELGDSALYLCASSFTTPYNEQFFGPGTRLTVL.

Worth noting for this clonotype: A much larger clone differs from this one at a single base, so this may be a read error. The rearrangement uses TRBV29-1 and TRBJ1-1; 7 nucleotides match TRBD1. The CDR3 length is 13 residues. Germline-derived CDR1 and CDR2 are SQVTM and ANQGSEA. The DNA of the CDR3 is TGCAGCGCCCCGGGACAGCTGAACACTAAAGCTTTCTTT. Protein: CSAPGQLNTKAFF.

This clonotype was seen at least ten times. The chain employs TRBV13 and TRBJ1-2; a weak D match, TRBD1 (6 bases). There are 14 residues in the CDR3. The germline V gene has CDR1 PRHDT and CDR2 FYEKMQ (reference sequence). The V and J ends lost 3 bases and 3 bases respectively, with 11 bases between them. Here the CDR3 DNA reads TGTGCCAGCAGCTTTCCAGGGGTGGACTATGGCTACACCTTC. Encoded protein: CASSFPGVDYGYTF.

This chain connects TRBV4-1 to TRBJ2-7; 10 nucleotides align to TRBD2. Trimming cost V 3 bases and J 1 base; bases outside gene matches: 6. Germline V CDR1 and CDR2: MGHRA, YSYEKL. This CDR3 has 16 residues. CDR3 coding DNA: TGCGCCAGCAGCCAGAGGTCTAGCGGGAGTTCCTACGAGCAGTACTTC. Protein product: CASSQRSSGSSYEQYF.

This clonotype was observed a handful of times. The chain carries TRBV24-1 and TRBJ2-2; perhaps TRBD1 as D (6 bases). Trimming removed 0 bases from V and 0 bases from J, with 19 bases in between. Per the germline V gene, CDR1 is KGHDR and CDR2 is SFDVKD. This CDR3 comprises 20 residues. The CDR3 DNA is TGTGCCACCAGTGATTTGACAGGGTCAGGTATGCGGCCGAACACCGGGGAGCTGTTTTTT. Its translation: CATSDLTGSGMRPNTGELFF.

This sequence joins TRBV7-2 and TRBJ2-1, with D maybe TRBD2 (6 bases). Deletions cut 7 bases from V and 2 bases from J, with 15 bases between. Germline assignment: CDR1 SGHTA and CDR2 FQGNSA. The CDR3 runs to 15 residues. CDR3 sequence (DNA): TGTGCCAGCACCCAATGGAGGGGAACCTACAATGAGCAGTTCTTC. Translation: CASTQWRGTYNEQFF. Together with reference TRBV7-2 and TRBJ2-1, the CDR3 gives the full variable domain: GAGVSQSPSNKVTEKGKDVELRCDPISGHTALYWYRQSLGQGLEFLIYFQGNSAPDKSGLPSDRFSAERTGGSVSTLTIQRTQQEDSAVYLCASTQWRGTYNEQFFGPGTRLTVL.

This chain connects TRBV6-1 to TRBJ2-7; D gene ambiguous. V lost 5 bases to trimming and J lost 5 bases, with 22 bases between them. CDR1 and CDR2 (germline): MNHNS, SASEGT. This CDR3 spans 16 amino acids. CDR3 coding DNA: TGTGCCAGCAGTCGGCCCCGAGGCCCCGCAGCCCACGAGCAGTACTTC. Translated: CASSRPRGPAAHEQYF.

This clonotype was seen many times. This chain joins TRBV27 and TRBJ2-7; 7 bases match TRBD2. The trim removed 6 bases at V and 5 bases at J, leaving 10 bases unmatched. The V gene's germline CDR1 is MNHEY and CDR2 SMNVEV (reference sequence). CDR3 length: 14 amino acids. The CDR3 sequence is CASSPPERDDEQYF. The DNA for the CDR3 is TGTGCCAGCAGCCCCCCGGAGCGGGACGACGAGCAGTACTTC.

This clonotype was detected a few times. The J gene is TRBJ2-1, the V gene TRBV7-9, with D perhaps assigned TRBD1 or TRBD2 (6 bases each). The CDR3 consists of 13 residues. CDR1 is SEHNR, CDR2 FQNEAQ, per germline (reference sequence). V was trimmed by 1 base and J by 9 bases, leaving 10 bases between them. The CDR3: CASSLGGGREQFF. In DNA, the CDR3 is TGTGCCAGCAGCTTAGGTGGGGGGCGTGAGCAGTTCTTC. The entire variable domain, with the rest obtained from reference TRBV7-9 and TRBJ2-1, is as follows: DTGVSQNPRHKITKRGQNVTFRCDPISEHNRLYWYRQTLGQGPEFLTYFQNEAQLEKSRLLSDRFSAERPKGSFSTLEIQRTEQGDSAMYLCASSLGGGREQFFGPGTRLTVL.

The sample holds many counts of this clonotype. The chain carries TRBV12-3 or TRBV12-4 and TRBJ1-5; D not certain. V dropped 2 bases and J dropped 7 bases, with 12 bases sitting between them. The CDR3 has 14 residues. The DNA for the CDR3 is TGTGCCAGCAGTTTAACGCCGGCGGAGCAGCCCCAGCATTTT. Residues: CASSLTPAEQPQHF.

J is TRBJ2-3 and V is TRBV7-6, with D possibly being TRBD1 (7 bases). Trimming pared 5 bases from V and 4 bases from J, leaving 13 bases between. The CDR3 consists of 14 residues. CDR1 and CDR2 (germline): SGHVS, FNYEAQ. The CDR3 DNA reads as TGTGCCAGCAGCGCCCAGGGGGGCCCAGATACGCAGTATTTT. As protein: CASSAQGGPDTQYF. Complete variable domain (other parts from reference TRBV7-6 and TRBJ2-3): GAGVSQSPRYKVTKRGQDVALRCDPISGHVSLYWYRQALGQGPEFLTYFNYEAQQDKSGLPNDRFSAERPEGSISTLTIQRTEQRDSAMYRCASSAQGGPDTQYFGPGTRLTVL.

This clonotype was counted many times. CDR3 amino acids: CAWGHSYNEQFF. The CDR3 bases are TGTGCCTGGGGACACTCCTACAATGAGCAGTTCTTC. This chain uses TRBV30 with TRBJ2-1; possibly TRBD1 for D (5 bases). The CDR3 spans 12 residues. Per the germline V gene, CDR1 is GTSNPN and CDR2 is SVGIG (reference sequence). Trimming cost V 5 bases and J 0 bases, with 5 bases left between them.

This clonotype appeared a few times. The chain links TRBV7-2 to TRBJ2-7, with 7 bases identical to TRBD2. The junction had 17 bases not matched to a gene; V was cut back by 1 base and J by 8 bases. CDR3 length equals 17 residues. Germline V gene lookup returns CDR1 SGHTA and CDR2 FQGNSA. The CDR3 region is CASSLGLASGPLGKQYF. CDR3 DNA sequence: TGTGCCAGCAGCTTAGGGTTGGCTAGCGGACCCCTGGGGAAGCAGTACTTC.